The 21 T cell receptor beta chains below come from one sample, sequenced in a study of T cell responses to AZD1222 COVID-19 vaccine. Libraries were prepared by immunoSEQ multiplex PCR; TCRdb keeps only in-frame clonotypes and omits some of them. The data contain approximately 120,000 clones, over 80% of them singletons. The sequenced sample was peripheral blood, obtained on day 0 of AZD1222 vaccination. The receptor source for this set is an adult in good health.

The gene calls are TRBV27 and TRBJ1-4, with 9 bases lining up with TRBD1. The CDR3 is 15 residues long. Germline CDR1 MNHEY, CDR2 SMNVEV (reference sequence). J was trimmed by 7 bases and V by 4 bases; bases with no gene match: 7. CDR3 region: CASSYTGGWVEKLFF. CDR3 sequence (DNA): TGTGCCAGCAGTTATACAGGGGGCTGGGTTGAAAAACTGTTTTTT.

V and J are TRBV6-5 and TRBJ1-4; the D gene is possibly TRBD1 (5 bases). The germline gives CDR1 MNHEY, CDR2 SVGAGI. V lost 4 bases and J lost 10, with 13 bases in between. The CDR3 is 13 amino acids. DNA for the CDR3: TGTGCCAGCAGTTGGGCCCCGCAGGGAAAACTGTTTTTT. Translated, it gives CASSWAPQGKLFF.

This rearrangement joins TRBV6-1 to TRBJ1-5; D is perhaps TRBD1 (5 bases). Deletions cut 2 bases from V and 5 bases from J, with 7 bases between. The CDR3 contains 13 residues. Germline CDR1 and CDR2: MNHNS and SASEGT. CDR3: CASSEMGDQPQHF. The CDR3 DNA sequence: TGTGCCAGCAGTGAAATGGGGGATCAGCCCCAGCATTTT.

The rearrangement uses TRBV2 and TRBJ1-1; D not resolved. V lost 4 bases and J lost 5, with 8 bases in between. Germline lookup yields CDR1 SNHLY and CDR2 FYNNEI. The CDR3 has 12 amino acids. The CDR3 is CASSGPGTEAFF. For the CDR3, the DNA is TGTGCCAGCAGTGGCCCGGGGACTGAAGCTTTCTTT.

V and J are TRBV18 and TRBJ2-1; D is perhaps TRBD2 (6 bases). This CDR3 has 15 amino acids. Germline V CDR1 and CDR2: KGHSH, LQKENI. Trimming stripped 0 bases from V and 4 bases from J, with 10 bases between. The CDR3 DNA sequence: TGTGCCAGCTCACCACCGGAGGGAAATTACAATGAGCAGTTCTTC. This sequence encodes CASSPPEGNYNEQFF. The variable domain in full, completed from reference TRBV18 and TRBJ2-1, reads NAGVMQNPRHLVRRRGQEARLRCSPMKGHSHVYWYRQLPEEGLKFMVYLQKENIIDESGMPKERFSAEFPKEGPSILRIQQVVRGDSAAYFCASSPPEGNYNEQFFGPGTRLTVL.

Notes on this clone: One end of the junction does not line up with germline, which may come from a read error. This chain joins TRBV18 and TRBJ2-1, with 9 bases matching TRBD2. Germline CDR1 and CDR2: KGHSH and LQKENI. CDR3 size: 15 residues. CDR3 loop: CASSPEGLAASKEIF. CDR3 coding DNA: TGTGCCAGCTCACCAGAGGGACTAGCCGCGTCTAAGGAGATCTTC.

The chain uses TRBV11-3 and TRBJ2-5; no reliable D call. CDR1 and CDR2 (germline): SGHNT, YENEEA. CDR3 length: 13 amino acids. Trimming stripped 5 bases from V and 4 bases from J, with 11 bases between. CDR3 in amino acids: CASSRSLTETQYF. CDR3 sequence (DNA): TGTGCCAGCAGCCGGTCCTTAACAGAGACCCAGTACTTC.

A note on this clone: Germline is not matched at one junction end, which may reflect a read error. V usage is TRBV11-3 and J usage is TRBJ1-5, with D unclear. Germline CDR1 SGHNT, CDR2 YENEEA. The CDR3 loop spans 13 amino acids. The CDR3 loop reads CASSFFSDQPQHF. The DNA of the CDR3 is TGTGCCAGCAGCTTCTTTAGCGATCAGCCCCAGCATTTT.

This rearrangement joins TRBV10-3 to TRBJ2-3, with a tentative D call TRBD1 (7 bases). The CDR3 has 14 residues. Germline V CDR1 and CDR2: ENHRY, SYGVKD. V dropped 10 bases and J dropped 4 bases, with 18 bases sitting between them. This CDR3 is CATGGDRKADTQYF. The CDR3 coding sequence is TGTGCCACCGGCGGGGACAGAAAGGCAGATACGCAGTATTTT.

The chain has TRBV5-1 and TRBJ1-2; D is possibly TRBD1 (6 bases). Germline V gives CDR1 SGHRS, CDR2 YFSETQ. Trimming pared 0 bases from V and 3 bases from J, leaving 21 bases between. The CDR3 covers 18 residues. Written as DNA, the CDR3 is TGCGCCAGCAGCTTGGGGACAGACCCACTCGCCCTACACTATGGCTACACCTTC. Translation: CASSLGTDPLALHYGYTF.

The chain combines TRBV5-4 with TRBJ1-2, with 7 bases matching TRBD1. Per germline, CDR1 SGHNT and CDR2 YYREEE (reference sequence). Trimming cost V 3 bases and J 3 bases; bases outside gene matches: 2. The CDR3 length is 13 residues. Written as DNA, the CDR3 is TGTGCCAGCAGCTCGGACAGGTACTATGGCTACACCTTC. It encodes CASSSDRYYGYTF.

This clone was counted many times. This chain connects TRBV4-2 to TRBJ1-4; tentatively, D is TRBD1 (6 bases). From germline, CDR1 is LGHNA and CDR2 YNFKEQ. Trimming removed 0 bases at V and 7 bases at J, with 15 bases between. The CDR3 is made up of 16 amino acids. The CDR3 coding sequence is TGTGCCAGCAGCCAAGAGACTTTGGGGGCGCCTGAAAAACTGTTTTTT. Its translation: CASSQETLGAPEKLFF.

A single count supports this clone. The V and J genes are TRBV10-3 and TRBJ1-1; D unresolved. Deletions cut 10 bases from V and 4 bases from J, with 28 bases between. The CDR3 extends over 17 amino acids. CDR1 ENHRY and CDR2 SYGVKD come from the germline V gene. CDR3 sequence reads: CASRSPLGIGESTEAFF. CDR3 DNA: TGTGCCAGCAGGTCTCCTCTAGGGATCGGGGAGAGCACTGAAGCTTTCTTT.

The chain carries TRBV15 and TRBJ1-2, with D possibly TRBD1 on 5 matching bases. Trimming took off 5 bases at V and 3 bases at J, with 13 bases between the two ends. The germline CDR1 and CDR2 sequences are LNHNV and YYDKDF (reference sequence). This CDR3 is built from 14 residues. In nucleotides, the CDR3 is TGTGCCACCAGCCCCCTTCAGGGTGACTATGGCTACACCTTC. This codes for CATSPLQGDYGYTF.

J is TRBJ1-5 and V is TRBV6-6; TRBD1 agrees at 12 bases. The CDR3 sequence is 21 residues long. The germline CDR1 and CDR2 sequences are MNHNY and SVGAGI (reference sequence). After removal of 5 bases from V and 1 base from J, the junction contained 18 bases not matched to a gene. The CDR3, as DNA: TGTGCCAGCAGTCCCGGGACAGGGGGCCCCTCCTCCCTCTGGAGCAATCAGCCCCAGCATTTT. It translates to CASSPGTGGPSSLWSNQPQHF.

The chain has TRBV27 and TRBJ1-1; D possibly corresponds to TRBD1 (5 bases). This CDR3 region has 17 residues. Trimming left V 3 bases short and J 4 bases short, with 21 bases between. Germline V gives CDR1 MNHEY, CDR2 SMNVEV (reference sequence). CDR3 loop: CASSFLPGQRIGTEAFF. In DNA form, the CDR3 reads TGTGCCAGCAGTTTCCTCCCGGGGCAGAGAATAGGCACTGAAGCTTTCTTT.

This chain links TRBV15 with TRBJ2-1; D perhaps matches TRBD2 (6 bases). Trimming cost V 5 bases and J 4 bases, with 12 bases left between them. The CDR3 covers 14 residues. The germline CDR1 and CDR2 sequences are LNHNV and YYDKDF (reference sequence). CDR3 amino acids: CATSGGNRYNEQFF. The CDR3 nucleotides are TGTGCCACCAGCGGGGGGAACAGGTACAATGAGCAGTTCTTC.

This rearrangement joins TRBV6-2 or TRBV6-3 to TRBJ2-2; 12 bases match TRBD2. The trim removed 0 bases at V and 5 bases at J, leaving 10 bases unmatched. The CDR3 has 19 residues. Germline V gene lookup returns CDR1 MNHEY and CDR2 SVGEGT. The CDR3 spells CASSYSLAGGPLYTGELFF. Here the CDR3 DNA reads TGTGCCAGCAGTTACTCGCTAGCGGGAGGGCCGTTGTATACCGGGGAGCTGTTTTTT.

V is TRBV29-1 and J is TRBJ2-1, with 10 bases lining up with TRBD1. V was pared by 4 bases and J by 7 bases, with 10 bases of the junction left unmatched. This CDR3 contains 15 residues. CDR1 and CDR2 (germline): SQVTM, ANQGSEA. DNA of the CDR3: TGCAGCGTTGGGGATGATGGACAGGGGGTAAATGAGCAGTTCTTC. Translated, it gives CSVGDDGQGVNEQFF.

In its sample, this clone was seen once. The V and J genes are TRBV6-5 and TRBJ2-2; weak D call: TRBD1 (6 bases). Germline assignment: CDR1 MNHEY and CDR2 SVGAGI. The CDR3 runs 14 residues. Between the trimmed V and J ends, which lost 7 bases and 6 bases, there was a span of 15 bases. The CDR3 is CASTVSGDAGELFF. CDR3 nucleotide sequence: TGTGCCAGCACCGTGTCAGGGGACGCCGGGGAGCTGTTTTTT.

The chain joins TRBV2 to TRBJ1-2, with a possible D match to TRBD1 (6 bases). The germline CDR1 and CDR2 sequences are SNHLY and FYNNEI. This CDR3 region has 12 residues. The ends were cut back, 11 bases at V and 7 bases at J, with 17 bases in the middle. CDR3 sequence reads: CAPGSGAGGYTF. The CDR3 nucleotides are TGTGCCCCCGGGTCGGGGGCTGGTGGCTACACCTTC.